This record looks at one T cell receptor beta chain sequence and its context. This clone was seen only once. Its specific antigen is unknown. There are no base qualities to consult, and no much larger clone falls within one base. The time point label for this specimen denotes: about 28 days (+/-7) after the second vaccine dose. Sample treatment or condition, as interpreted from the label and publication: meningococcal conjugate vaccine given as trial control. Vaccinee samples came from UK trials COV001 and COV002, including a single-blind randomized controlled phase 2/3 trial of AZD1222 (ChAdOx1 nCoV-19) in healthy adults. For TCRbeta chain sequencing, PBMC samples were collected from trial participants at day 0 and at day 28 after the second dose. This sample was included in a study of T cell responses to AZD1222 COVID-19 vaccine (dated by TCRdb to about 2021). Study-level background: TCR sequencing covered more than 230 trial participants: about 210 given two doses of AZD1222 and 26 given two doses of MenACWY control vaccine. Trial participants were enrolled by age into subgroups of 18-55, 56-69 and 70-plus years, and 148, 28 and 57 TCR-sequenced participants, respectively, were included in these subgroups.

Study-wide conclusions, independent of this receptor: Participants were mostly white British, with more females than males. The authors suggested clonal diversity may have been underestimated. CD4 TCRs associated with the vaccine covered the entire spike protein, and the dominant responses were in regions 160-218 and 743-854. The 56-69-year group was small, and its depth increase did not reach significance, likely because of low power. Only a handful of AZD1222 recipients were SARS-CoV-2 seropositive at baseline, limiting conclusions about previously exposed vaccinees. Because no samples from the day 14 peak response were available, repertoires could be characterized only after the peak T cell response. Nearly half of unique spike-specific TCRs reportedly recognized epitopes outside regions mutated in the B.1.351 and B.1.1.7 variants. After two AZD1222 doses, spike-specific TCR breadth and depth were significantly higher than at day 0 and than in MenACWY recipients.

The CDR3 regions of human TCRbeta chains were analyzed by immunosequencing. The authors processed their data as follows. TCRs in the repertoires were compared against a reference library of SARS-CoV-2-specific TCRs that had been generated with the MIRA antigen-specificity platform. Breadth was defined as the fraction of unique TCRs that were SARS-CoV-2-associated, and depth was defined as the fraction of total T cells that were SARS-CoV-2-associated. Each spike-specific TCR was assigned to its reactive spike region and to a CD4 or CD8 class using the MIRA data. Log10-transformed breadth and depth values were compared by one-way ANOVA with Sidak's multiple comparisons tests. Imported from immuneACCESS, the table was reduced by TCRdb to in-frame sequences with V and J called. These copies leave out some clones; in studies compared against another copy, an unresolved V gene accounts for under half, and the cause of the remainder is not known. For V, J and clone size, that table is used; D and trimming come from the DNA. The sample table contains fewer than 200,000 clones; only one count was recorded for more than 90% of them. The ten biggest clones cover around 3.6% of the sample.

From cysteine to phenylalanine, the CDR3 is 14 amino acids long. Here the CDR3 DNA is all that survives: 42 bases in frame from base 1. The germline V gene (reference sequence) yields SGHNT for CDR1 and YYREEE for CDR2. The germline ends are 12 bases apart after V is trimmed by 4 bases and J by 2 bases. The TCR sequence derives from an adult who received the MenACWY meningococcal vaccine as a control. Sequenced material: peripheral blood, taken 28 days after the second dose of the MenACWY control vaccine. The rearranged segments are TRBV5-4 and TRBJ1-2; too little of a D gene remains to name it. In nucleotides, the sequence is TGTGCCAGCAGCCCCGAGCGGGTAAACTATGGCTACACCTTC. Its protein reads: CASSPERVNYGYTF.